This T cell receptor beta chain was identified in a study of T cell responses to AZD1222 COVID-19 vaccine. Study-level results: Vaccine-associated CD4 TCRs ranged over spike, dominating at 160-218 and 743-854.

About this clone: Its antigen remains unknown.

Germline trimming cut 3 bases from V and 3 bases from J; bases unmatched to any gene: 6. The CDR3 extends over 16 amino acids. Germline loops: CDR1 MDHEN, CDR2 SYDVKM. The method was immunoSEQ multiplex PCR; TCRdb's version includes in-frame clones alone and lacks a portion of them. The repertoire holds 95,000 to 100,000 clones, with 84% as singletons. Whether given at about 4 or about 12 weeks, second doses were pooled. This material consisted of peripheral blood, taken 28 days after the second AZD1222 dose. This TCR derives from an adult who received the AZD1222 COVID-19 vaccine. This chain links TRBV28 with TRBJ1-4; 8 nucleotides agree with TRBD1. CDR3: CASSFSGGLANEKLFF. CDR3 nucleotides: TGTGCCAGCAGTTTCTCAGGGGGCTTAGCTAATGAAAAACTGTTTTTT.